A selection of T cell receptor beta chains follows, all from one sample in a study of blood T cells in healthy people across ages. Using its own MiXCR run on the 5' RACE reads, TCRdb lists one record per CDR3 protein. This sample has 900,000 to 950,000 distinct CDR3 sequences, with approximately 32% found just once. These data were likewise used in another study, on T cells of mothers and their children.

Sequenced: blood. The receptors stem from a woman between 40 and 50 years old in good health. Each CDR3 is given with its conserved first and last residue.

>TRBJ2-2|14|TRBV9
CASSPPSNTGELFF
>TRBJ2-7|14|TRBV6-6
CASTKTGGSYEQYF
>TRBJ2-2|15|TRBV5-1
CASVLGLGRTGELFF
>TRBJ1-1|13|TRBV6-2/TRBV6-3
CASSYRVATEAFF
>TRBJ2-3|15|TRBV20-1
CSARDSGGDRDTQYF
>TRBJ1-2|15|TRBV29-1
CSVEEWRQGGQGYTF
>TRBJ1-2|14|TRBV7-8
CASSLESANYGYTF
>TRBJ1-1|16|TRBV14
CASSFGTRVMNTEAFF
>TRBJ2-1|15|TRBV6-1
CASSEEPPKGNEQFF
>TRBJ1-5|15|TRBV6-1
CASSDSPYSNQPQHF
>TRBJ2-7|15|TRBV5-1
CASSLQSGGPYEQYF
>TRBJ1-4|13|TRBV19
CASSGLDNEKLFF
>TRBJ1-1|13|TRBV6-5
CASRSTVSTEAFF
>TRBJ1-6|13|TRBV4-3
CASSQVAAAALHF
>TRBJ1-1|10|TRBV6-1
CASSELGAFF
>TRBJ1-5|15|TRBV5-1
CASSLESGGYQPQHF
>TRBJ2-1|15|TRBV5-1
CASSSTGTGVSEQFF
>TRBJ2-2|16|TRBV4-3
CASSRGQGTNTGELFF
>TRBJ2-3|16|TRBV4-2
CASSQDGRGGADTQYF
>TRBJ1-5|15|TRBV28
CASSLGFEGYQPQHF
>TRBJ1-1|15|TRBV15
CATRKGQGARTEAFF
>TRBJ2-7|14|TRBV27
CASRKGRGLDEQYF
>TRBJ2-5|12|TRBV28
CACSLRGREQYF
>TRBJ1-6|14|TRBV10-3
CAIKDQGIRSPLHF
>NA|18|TRBV4-3
CASSQEWDPGTGQETQYF
>TRBJ2-4|13|TRBV19
CASSRTSGNIQYF
>TRBJ2-1|14|TRBV27
CASSPVRPSNEQFF
>TRBJ1-1|13|TRBV29-1
CSVDKGASTEAFF
>TRBJ1-4|14|TRBV6-1
CASSDRGIAEKLFF
>TRBJ1-2|13|TRBV6-5
CASSLEFLYGYTF
>TRBJ1-2|15|TRBV28
CASSPPQDSVYGYTF
>TRBJ1-1|15|TRBV11-2
CASSLAGGPNTEAFF
>TRBJ1-1|14|TRBV20-1
CRTSRPGMNTEAFF
>TRBJ1-2|13|TRBV20-1
CSASKASDYGYTF
>TRBJ2-3|16|TRBV5-6
CASSGGVTGYGDTQYF
>TRBJ1-5|15|TRBV9
CASSVDLRGDQPQHF
>TRBJ1-2|13|TRBV4-3
CASSQESYYGYTF
>TRBJ2-5|14|TRBV25-1
CASSDSGRQETQYF
>TRBJ1-1|15|TRBV2
CASIDGGTGNTEAFF
>TRBJ1-4|14|TRBV7-2
CASTNDRGGEKLFF
>TRBJ2-3|14|TRBV5-1
CASSPGTRRDTQYF
>TRBJ2-4|13|TRBV5-1
CASSLDGENIQYF
>TRBJ1-1|12|TRBV3-1
CASSIIYTEAFF
>TRBJ2-2|16|TRBV5-1
CASSVTGSPNTGELFF
>TRBJ2-7|13|TRBV15
CATGTVSSYEQYF
>TRBJ2-1|18|TRBV6-5
CASSTDLQTSGAANEQFF
>TRBJ2-5|18|TRBV4-2
CAGSPGLAGGWAQETQYF
>TRBJ2-4|16|TRBV4-3
CASSQDLGLAKNIQYF
>TRBJ2-7|15|TRBV18
CASSPPRGNRGKQYF
>TRBJ2-7|14|TRBV5-1
CASSLDQFSYEQYF
>TRBJ2-2|15|TRBV7-2
CASSRSGVYTGELFF
>TRBJ2-1|14|TRBV5-6
CASSPAPGRDEQFF
>TRBJ2-5|14|TRBV7-9
CASSPTPEQETQYF
>TRBJ2-7|13|TRBV12-3/TRBV12-4
CASSLQDAYEQYF